The 24 T cell receptor beta chains listed next were all sequenced from one sample in a study of response to subunit inactivated influenza vaccine. TCRdb re-called the RT-PCR reads with MiXCR, one entry per CDR3 protein. Here the sample spans around 790,000 distinct CDR3 sequences, 21% being singletons. This sample comprised PBMCs from blood, obtained approximately 5 days after vaccination. These receptors were taken from a man aged 45-60 years who received an inactivated influenza vaccine.

As for this clonotype: A much larger clone lies one base from this, so it may be a read error. This rearrangement joins TRBV5-1 to TRBJ2-5, with 7 bases that match TRBD1. The germline gives CDR1 SGHRS, CDR2 YFSETQ. J was trimmed by 5 bases and V by 3 bases; bases with no gene match: 4. This CDR3 has 13 residues. The CDR3 DNA reads TGCGCCAGCAGCTGGAGCAGGGGGGAGACCCAGTACTTC. Its protein product is CASSWSRGETQYF.

V and J are TRBV11-2 and TRBJ1-2; unclear D gene. The germline V and J ends were trimmed by 0 bases and 4 bases, with 12 bases remaining between them. From germline, CDR1 is SGHAT and CDR2 FQNNGV. The CDR3 has 15 amino acids. CDR3 loop: CASSLDKRTVYGYTF. The CDR3 DNA follows: TGTGCCAGCAGCTTAGATAAGAGGACGGTCTATGGCTACACCTTC.

CDR3 loop: CASSYSPRASYNEQFF. Written as DNA, the CDR3 is TGTGCCAGCAGTTACTCTCCGAGGGCCTCCTACAATGAGCAGTTCTTC. The genes are TRBV6-5 and TRBJ2-1, with a possible D match to TRBD2 (5 bases). The germline CDR1 and CDR2 sequences are MNHEY and SVGAGI. This CDR3 region has 16 residues. Trimming shortened V by 0 bases and J by 0 bases, and 9 bases separated the two germline ends.

This clonotype was seen more than once but under ten times. The CDR3 DNA follows: TGTGCCAGCGCGAGACATTCTAGCCAAGAGACCCAGTACTTC. It is translated as CASARHSSQETQYF. This sequence joins TRBV6-1 and TRBJ2-5, with D unclear. The V gene lost 8 bases and the J gene lost 1 base, with 14 bases spanning the gap. Germline CDR1 MNHNS, CDR2 SASEGT. The length of the CDR3 is 14 residues.

The chain is built from TRBV20-1 and TRBJ1-5, with 7 bases that match TRBD1. J gave up 3 bases and V 3 bases, and 2 bases lay outside the gene matches. The CDR3 runs 13 residues. Per the germline V gene, CDR1 is DFQATT and CDR2 is SNEGSKA (reference sequence). CDR3 bases: TGCAGTGCTAGGACAGGGCTCAATCAGCCCCAGCATTTT. Encoded protein: CSARTGLNQPQHF.

This clonotype was counted at least ten times. The rearrangement uses TRBV19 and TRBJ2-1; D may be TRBD2 (5 bases). In germline, CDR1 is LNHDA, CDR2 SQIVND (reference sequence). Trimming took 4 bases from V and 3 from J, leaving 7 bases between them. The CDR3 runs to 13 residues. Written as DNA, the CDR3 is TGTGCCAGTAGTAGCCGGGGCTACAATGAGCAGTTCTTC. Amino acids: CASSSRGYNEQFF.

The rearrangement joins TRBV27 to TRBJ2-7; D is ambiguous. This CDR3 has 14 residues. With 11 bases removed from V and 3 bases from J, the gap between germline ends came to 20 bases. Germline V gene data show CDR1 as MNHEY and CDR2 as SMNVEV (reference sequence). This CDR3 is CAGMLDVYGYEQYF. In nucleotides, the CDR3 is TGTGCCGGCATGCTAGATGTTTACGGCTACGAGCAGTACTTC.

This rearrangement joins TRBV5-4 to TRBJ1-6, with 7 bases matching TRBD1. The V gene end was trimmed by 4 bases and the J gene end by 9 bases; junction bases not matched to a gene: 10. The CDR3 is made up of 15 amino acids. CDR1 SGHNT and CDR2 YYREEE come from the germline V gene (reference sequence). The CDR3 nucleotides read TGTGCCAGCAGCGTTGACAGGGTGTCTAGTTCACCCCTCCACTTT. Residues: CASSVDRVSSSPLHF.

This sequence joins TRBV7-9 and TRBJ2-1, with 7 nucleotides matching TRBD2. The junction had 5 bases not matched to a gene; V was cut back by 2 bases and J by 10 bases. The CDR3 length is 13 residues. In germline, CDR1 is SEHNR, CDR2 FQNEAQ (reference sequence). The CDR3 sequence is CASSLKVAGEQFF. CDR3 DNA: TGTGCCAGCAGCTTAAAGGTAGCGGGCGAGCAGTTCTTC. The entire variable domain, with the rest obtained from reference TRBV7-9 and TRBJ2-1, is as follows: DTGVSQNPRHKITKRGQNVTFRCDPISEHNRLYWYRQTLGQGPEFLTYFQNEAQLEKSRLLSDRFSAERPKGSFSTLEIQRTEQGDSAMYLCASSLKVAGEQFFGPGTRLTVL.

This clonotype turned up a few times. The genes are TRBV5-1 and TRBJ1-2, with D hard to call. CDR1 is SGHRS, CDR2 YFSETQ, per germline. This CDR3 is built from 13 residues. V was cut by 4 bases and J by 5 bases, with 12 bases left in between. CDR3 protein: CASSSHSEYGYTF. The DNA for the CDR3 is TGCGCCAGCAGCAGCCATAGTGAATATGGCTACACCTTC.

The chain carries TRBV9 and TRBJ2-3, with 14 bases identical to TRBD2. Germline trimming cut 0 bases from V and 4 bases from J; bases unmatched to any gene: 7. The CDR3 extends over 18 amino acids. Germline V gives CDR1 SGDLS, CDR2 YYNGEE. The CDR3 here is CASSVVGTSGSGSDTQYF. Here the CDR3 DNA reads TGTGCCAGCAGCGTAGTCGGGACTAGCGGGAGCGGCTCAGATACGCAGTATTTT. Complete variable domain (other parts from reference TRBV9 and TRBJ2-3): DSGVTQTPKHLITATGQRVTLRCSPRSGDLSVYWYQQSLDQGLQFLIQYYNGEERAKGNILERFSAQQFPDLHSELNLSSLELGDSALYFCASSVVGTSGSGSDTQYFGPGTRLTVL.

This clonotype was counted many times. The CDR3 DNA reads as TGTGCCAGCAGCTACCGGGACAGGGGGAATGAGCAGTTCTTC. Its protein is CASSYRDRGNEQFF. The chain couples TRBV7-8 to TRBJ2-1, with TRBD1 matching over 11 bases. V shed 4 bases, J shed 7 bases, and the junction held 3 bases outside the gene matches. The CDR3 is made up of 14 amino acids. CDR1 and CDR2 (germline): SGHVS, FQNEAQ.

This clonotype was seen a handful of times. CDR3 region: CASSSWTSNTEAFF. For the CDR3, the DNA is TGTGCCAGCAGCTCATGGACGTCGAACACTGAAGCTTTCTTT. The chain carries TRBV5-5 and TRBJ1-1; no firm D call. Germline values: CDR1 SGHKS, CDR2 YYEKEE (reference sequence). This CDR3 contains 14 residues. Between the trimmed V and J ends, which lost 3 bases and 1 base, there was a span of 10 bases.

V usage is TRBV13 and J usage is TRBJ2-1, with TRBD2 matching over 11 bases. Germline values: CDR1 PRHDT, CDR2 FYEKMQ (reference sequence). The CDR3 totals 15 residues. The V and J ends lost 5 bases and 5 bases, in that order; junction bases with no gene match: 5. DNA of the CDR3: TGTGCCAGCAGCACAGGGACTAGCGGAAACAATGAGCAGTTCTTC. It yields the protein CASSTGTSGNNEQFF.

The J gene is TRBJ2-5, the V gene TRBV7-8, with D perhaps being TRBD1 or TRBD2 (5 bases each). This CDR3 has 14 residues. CDR1 is SGHVS and CDR2 is FQNEAQ in the germline V gene. V was clipped by 6 bases and J by 5 bases, with 16 bases between them. The CDR3 DNA follows: TGTGCCAGCAGTTCGGGACGGATGACGGAGACCCAGTACTTC. Translating it yields CASSSGRMTETQYF.

This clonotype was detected only a few times. The chain carries TRBV5-4 and TRBJ2-7; 10 bases match TRBD2. After removal of 4 bases from V and 0 bases from J, the junction contained 10 bases not matched to a gene. CDR1 and CDR2 (germline): SGHNT, YYREEE (reference sequence). CDR3 length: 17 amino acids. The CDR3 region has the DNA TGTGCCAGCAGCAAACTTATAGCGGGGGGCATCTCCTACGAGCAGTACTTC. It translates to CASSKLIAGGISYEQYF.

The genes are TRBV5-1 and TRBJ2-7; 7 nucleotides match TRBD1. The CDR3 is 15 residues long. The germline CDR1 and CDR2 sequences are SGHRS and YFSETQ. The ends lost 4 bases at V and 2 bases at J; junction bases unmatched: 9. The CDR3 loop is CASSLGQARTYEQYF. The CDR3 DNA reads as TGCGCCAGCAGCCTAGGACAGGCGCGCACCTACGAGCAGTACTTC.

This clonotype has at least ten counts. The J gene is TRBJ1-6, the V gene TRBV5-1, with 7 bases identical to TRBD1. This CDR3 spans 16 amino acids. In germline, CDR1 is SGHRS, CDR2 YFSETQ. V was clipped by 4 bases and J by 0 bases; unmatched bases: 4. The CDR3 loop reads CASSLQGSSYNSPLHF. The CDR3 DNA is TGCGCCAGCAGCCTACAGGGGAGCTCCTATAATTCACCCCTCCACTTT.

This clonotype has just a few counts. The chain uses TRBV6-5 and TRBJ1-2; D remains unclear. The CDR3 consists of 15 residues. V was cut by 2 bases and J by 4 bases, with 14 bases left in between. The germline V gene encodes CDR1 MNHEY and CDR2 SVGAGI. CDR3 residues: CASSYDGIRGYGYTF. The CDR3 DNA is TGTGCCAGCAGTTACGACGGGATCCGGGGCTATGGCTACACCTTC.

This clonotype came up a few times. The rearrangement joins TRBV29-1 to TRBJ2-2; perhaps D is TRBD1 or TRBD2 (5 bases each). The CDR3 is 14 amino acids. Germline CDR1 SQVTM, CDR2 ANQGSEA. Trimming stripped 4 bases from V and 4 bases from J, with 13 bases between. The CDR3 sequence: CSVAGSDGTGELFF. The CDR3 DNA follows: TGCAGCGTTGCAGGGAGCGATGGCACCGGGGAGCTGTTTTTT.

This clonotype showed up just a few times. The chain employs TRBV20-1 and TRBJ2-1, with 11 nucleotides matching TRBD2. V lost 3 bases to trimming and J lost 1 base; unmatched junction nucleotides: 8. This CDR3 has 17 residues. Germline V gene data show CDR1 as DFQATT and CDR2 as SNEGSKA (reference sequence). This CDR3 reads CSARLNIAGGSYNEQFF. The CDR3 DNA reads as TGCAGTGCTAGGTTAAATATAGCGGGAGGGTCCTACAATGAGCAGTTCTTC.

The CDR3 region has the DNA TGCGCCAGCAGTCTGCGGGGGGACCACTACAATGAGCAGTTCTTC. Translated, it gives CASSLRGDHYNEQFF. This rearrangement joins TRBV10-1 to TRBJ2-1; 8 bases match TRBD2. Unmatched junction bases numbered 6, after V lost 5 bases and J lost 3 bases. Germline V gene sequence: CDR1 WNHNN, CDR2 SYGVQD (reference sequence). The CDR3 consists of 15 residues.

This clonotype has a handful of counts. J is TRBJ1-6 and V is TRBV15, with D possibly matching TRBD1 (5 bases). The CDR3 is made up of 14 amino acids. The V end lost 4 bases, the J end lost 7 bases, and 11 bases lay between the germline ends. Germline V CDR1 and CDR2: LNHNV, YYDKDF (reference sequence). The chain's CDR3 is CATSKRGRNSPLHF. The CDR3 nucleotides are TGTGCCACCAGCAAAAGGGGCCGGAATTCACCCCTCCACTTT.

This clonotype was detected a few times. The CDR3 protein is CASRPGQPSPLHF. For the CDR3, the DNA is TGTGCCAGCAGACCAGGACAGCCTTCACCCCTCCACTTT. J is TRBJ1-6 and V is TRBV28, with a tentative D call TRBD1 (6 bases). Between the trimmed V and J ends, which lost 6 bases and 9 bases, there was a span of 12 bases. CDR3 length equals 13 residues. Per germline, CDR1 MDHEN and CDR2 SYDVKM. Looking up the rest from reference TRBV28 and TRBJ1-6 gives the full variable domain: DVKVTQSSRYLVKRTGEKVFLECVQDMDHENMFWYRQDPGLGLRLIYFSYDVKMKEKGDIPEGYSVSREKKERFSLILESASTNQTSMYLCASRPGQPSPLHFGNGTRLTVT.